Listed below are T cell receptor beta chains from one sample, sequenced in a study of OX40 agonist ivuxolimab in advanced cancers. Sequencing used immunoSEQ multiplex PCR; TCRdb keeps in-frame clones, though not all of them. The sample shows 60,000 to 85,000 clones, 70% to 80% of them seen only once. Sample: CD4+ or CD8+ T cells sorted from blood, taken in a trial of the OX40 agonist ivuxolimab. The receptor source for this set is an adult with an advanced solid tumor such as melanoma, head and neck, liver or kidney cancer. Both conserved end residues are part of each CDR3. D genes are given only for firm matches. Clone size is shown for a subset of rows, as once, few, many or a class of expanded clone.

CDR3aa: CAISGRPGQPYEQYF
CDR3nt: TGTGCCATCAGCGGACGACCGGGACAGCCCTACGAGCAGTACTTC
j_gene: TRBJ2-7
v_gene: TRBV10-3
abundance: few
d_gene: TRBD1

CDR3aa: CASSSLRTAVYEQYF
CDR3nt: TGTGCCAGCAGCTCCCTTCGGACGGCCGTCTACGAGCAGTACTTC
j_gene: TRBJ2-7
v_gene: TRBV7-3
abundance: .
d_gene: .

CDR3aa: CASSLGVGPGEQFF
CDR3nt: TGTGCCAGCAGCTTAGGAGTGGGTCCAGGTGAGCAGTTCTTC
j_gene: TRBJ2-1
v_gene: TRBV5-6
abundance: .
d_gene: .

CDR3aa: CASSVQPPYGYTF
CDR3nt: TGTGCCAGCAGTGTACAGCCACCCTATGGCTACACCTTC
j_gene: TRBJ1-2
v_gene: TRBV2
abundance: few
d_gene: .

CDR3aa: CAWTAGGRGTEAFF
CDR3nt: TGTGCCTGGACTGCAGGGGGACGGGGCACTGAAGCTTTCTTT
j_gene: TRBJ1-1
v_gene: TRBV30
abundance: .
d_gene: TRBD1

CDR3aa: CASSLAGDTGELFF
CDR3nt: TGTGCCAGCAGCTTAGCAGGGGACACCGGGGAGCTGTTTTTT
j_gene: TRBJ2-2
v_gene: TRBV7-9
abundance: few
d_gene: .

CDR3aa: CASSSPRTVSSMNTEAFF
CDR3nt: TGTGCCAGCAGTTCCCCTCGGACGGTGAGCAGTATGAACACTGAAGCTTTCTTT
j_gene: TRBJ1-1
v_gene: TRBV28
abundance: .
d_gene: .

CDR3aa: CASSEEWTSEGWSNQPQHF
CDR3nt: TGTGCCAGCAGTGAAGAATGGACTTCCGAGGGTTGGAGCAATCAGCCCCAGCATTTT
j_gene: TRBJ1-5
v_gene: TRBV2
abundance: .
d_gene: .

CDR3aa: CAWSIRGRRYEQYF
CDR3nt: TGTGCCTGGAGTATCAGGGGGCGCCGGTACGAGCAGTACTTC
j_gene: TRBJ2-7
v_gene: TRBV30
abundance: few
d_gene: TRBD1

CDR3aa: CASSEEGAGAYEQYF
CDR3nt: TGTGCCAGCAGTGAAGAGGGAGCAGGGGCCTACGAGCAGTACTTC
j_gene: TRBJ2-7
v_gene: TRBV2
abundance: .
d_gene: .

CDR3aa: CASTRDARGEEETQYF
CDR3nt: TGCGCCAGCACCAGGGACGCCAGGGGTGAAGAAGAGACCCAGTACTTC
j_gene: TRBJ2-5
v_gene: TRBV5-1
abundance: once
d_gene: .

CDR3aa: CASSEGDSFMTQYF
CDR3nt: TGCGCCAGCAGTGAGGGGGACAGCTTTATGACCCAGTACTTC
j_gene: TRBJ2-5
v_gene: TRBV10-2
abundance: .
d_gene: TRBD1

CDR3aa: CASSLVVGTEAFF
CDR3nt: TGTGCCAGCAGCTTAGTCGTAGGCACTGAAGCTTTCTTT
j_gene: TRBJ1-1
v_gene: TRBV11-2
abundance: .
d_gene: .

CDR3aa: CASSFYNYNEQFF
CDR3nt: TGCGCCAGCAGCTTTTATAATTACAATGAGCAGTTCTTC
j_gene: TRBJ2-1
v_gene: TRBV5-1
abundance: .
d_gene: .

CDR3aa: CASSQNRDTQYF
CDR3nt: TGTGCCAGCAGCCAAAACAGAGATACGCAGTATTTT
j_gene: TRBJ2-3
v_gene: TRBV14
abundance: .
d_gene: .

CDR3aa: CASRLGPHQPQHF
CDR3nt: TGTGCCAGCAGATTGGGTCCTCATCAGCCCCAGCATTTT
j_gene: TRBJ1-5
v_gene: TRBV27
abundance: .
d_gene: .

CDR3aa: CASTSGAGSKGFF
CDR3nt: TGTGCCAGCACATCGGGGGCGGGTTCTAAGGGTTTCTTT
j_gene: TRBJ1-1
v_gene: TRBV28
abundance: .
d_gene: .

CDR3aa: CASSGAGTGGSLTTEAFF
CDR3nt: TGTGCCAGCAGTGGCGCCGGGACAGGGGGGTCCCTTACGACTGAAGCTTTCTTT
j_gene: TRBJ1-1
v_gene: TRBV6-1
abundance: .
d_gene: TRBD1

CDR3aa: CASSLIAGGQYNEQFF
CDR3nt: TGCGCCAGCAGCCTTATAGCGGGGGGCCAATACAATGAGCAGTTCTTC
j_gene: TRBJ2-1
v_gene: TRBV4-1
abundance: once
d_gene: TRBD2

CDR3aa: CASSDFIGRTTNEKLFF
CDR3nt: TGTGCCAGCAGTGATTTCATAGGGAGAACAACTAATGAAAAACTGTTTTTT
j_gene: TRBJ1-4
v_gene: TRBV2
abundance: few
d_gene: .

CDR3aa: CASSVATGTGSEQYF
CDR3nt: TGTGCCAGCAGCGTAGCTACCGGGACAGGGAGCGAGCAGTACTTC
j_gene: TRBJ2-7
v_gene: TRBV9
abundance: .
d_gene: TRBD1

CDR3aa: CASSLRTGTSSYEQYF
CDR3nt: TGTGCCAGCAGTCTCCGGACAGGGACTAGCTCCTACGAGCAGTACTTC
j_gene: TRBJ2-7
v_gene: TRBV6-6
abundance: .
d_gene: .

CDR3aa: CATSPDRGPESPLHF
CDR3nt: TGTGCCACCAGCCCGGACAGGGGGCCGGAATCACCCCTCCACTTT
j_gene: TRBJ1-6
v_gene: TRBV15
abundance: few
d_gene: TRBD1

CDR3aa: CASSAEFYNEQFF
CDR3nt: TGTGCCAGCAGTGCGGAGTTTTACAATGAGCAGTTCTTC
j_gene: TRBJ2-1
v_gene: TRBV6-1
abundance: .
d_gene: .

CDR3aa: CASGLVSNSGAQYF
CDR3nt: TGTGCTAGTGGCCTTGTGTCCAACTCGGGGGCCCAGTACTTC
j_gene: TRBJ2-5
v_gene: TRBV12-5
abundance: once
d_gene: .

CDR3aa: CASSPRQGSFYEQYF
CDR3nt: TGTGCCAGTAGTCCCCGACAGGGTAGTTTTTACGAGCAGTACTTC
j_gene: TRBJ2-7
v_gene: TRBV19
abundance: .
d_gene: TRBD1

CDR3aa: CASRTGTTAGNTIYF
CDR3nt: TGCGCCAGCCGCACCGGGACGACTGCTGGAAACACCATATATTTT
j_gene: TRBJ1-3
v_gene: TRBV5-1
abundance: once
d_gene: .

CDR3aa: CASSRSNALNPEAFF
CDR3nt: TGTGCCAGCAGTCGCAGTAACGCATTGAACCCTGAAGCTTTCTTT
j_gene: TRBJ1-1
v_gene: TRBV6-1
abundance: once
d_gene: .

CDR3aa: CAWSVRHGLGRYRNTIYF
CDR3nt: TGTGCCTGGAGTGTTAGGCATGGTTTGGGGAGGTATCGAAACACCATATATTTT
j_gene: TRBJ1-3
v_gene: TRBV30
abundance: .
d_gene: .

CDR3aa: CASSNSRDGGAFF
CDR3nt: TGTGCCAGTAGTAATTCCCGGGACGGGGGAGCTTTCTTT
j_gene: TRBJ1-1
v_gene: TRBV19
abundance: .
d_gene: .

CDR3aa: CARNPGQFYEQYF
CDR3nt: TGTGCCAGAAATCCGGGACAGTTCTACGAGCAGTACTTC
j_gene: TRBJ2-7
v_gene: TRBV5-3
abundance: medium-sized
d_gene: TRBD1

CDR3aa: CASSQGQGAGEQYF
CDR3nt: TGTGCCAGCAGTCAGGGACAGGGGGCTGGCGAGCAGTACTTC
j_gene: TRBJ2-7
v_gene: TRBV6-5
abundance: .
d_gene: TRBD1

CDR3aa: CASSSGQGSPGELFF
CDR3nt: TGTGCCAGCAGCTCGGGACAGGGTTCCCCCGGGGAGCTGTTTTTT
j_gene: TRBJ2-2
v_gene: TRBV7-9
abundance: .
d_gene: TRBD1

CDR3aa: CASSRGTGQETQYF
CDR3nt: TGTGCCAGCTCACGTGGGACAGGGCAAGAGACCCAGTACTTC
j_gene: TRBJ2-5
v_gene: TRBV18
abundance: .
d_gene: TRBD1

CDR3aa: CASSLKAGGPADTQYF
CDR3nt: TGTGCCAGCAGCTTAAAGGCGGGAGGGCCAGCAGATACGCAGTATTTT
j_gene: TRBJ2-3
v_gene: TRBV7-3
abundance: .
d_gene: TRBD2

CDR3aa: CASSSGLAGGQNEQYF
CDR3nt: TGTGCCAGCAGTTCGGGACTAGCGGGGGGGCAAAACGAGCAGTACTTC
j_gene: TRBJ2-7
v_gene: TRBV27
abundance: .
d_gene: TRBD2

CDR3aa: CASSPYTTGDHQPQHF
CDR3nt: TGTGCCAGTAGTCCTTACACCACAGGGGATCACCAGCCCCAGCATTTT
j_gene: TRBJ1-5
v_gene: TRBV19
abundance: few
d_gene: TRBD1

CDR3aa: CASSLDGTGGYYEQYF
CDR3nt: TGTGCCAGCAGCTTAGATGGGACAGGGGGTTACTACGAGCAGTACTTC
j_gene: TRBJ2-7
v_gene: TRBV11-2
abundance: .
d_gene: TRBD1

CDR3aa: CTSSQDRGGLSTDTQYF
CDR3nt: TGCACCAGCAGCCAAGATAGGGGGGGACTGAGCACAGATACGCAGTATTTT
j_gene: TRBJ2-3
v_gene: TRBV1
abundance: .
d_gene: .

CDR3aa: CASSLMAAPNEQYF
CDR3nt: TGTGCCAGCAGCTTAATGGCCGCGCCTAACGAGCAGTACTTC
j_gene: TRBJ2-7
v_gene: TRBV7-9
abundance: .
d_gene: .

CDR3aa: CASLHGGAGGPETQYF
CDR3nt: TGTGCCAGCCTCCACGGGGGAGCGGGGGGGCCCGAGACCCAGTACTTC
j_gene: TRBJ2-5
v_gene: TRBV11-2
abundance: .
d_gene: TRBD2

CDR3aa: CASTLEGFWSNEQFF
CDR3nt: TGTGCCAGTACCTTGGAGGGGTTTTGGTCGAATGAGCAGTTCTTC
j_gene: TRBJ2-1
v_gene: TRBV19
abundance: .
d_gene: .

CDR3aa: CASSLGFRGPPLEQYF
CDR3nt: TGCGCCAGCAGCTTGGGCTTCCGGGGGCCCCCTTTAGAGCAGTACTTC
j_gene: TRBJ2-7
v_gene: TRBV5-1
abundance: .
d_gene: .

CDR3aa: CASSSDTRPFMNTEAFF
CDR3nt: TGTGCCAGCAGCTCCGACACAAGACCGTTCATGAACACTGAAGCTTTCTTT
j_gene: TRBJ1-1
v_gene: TRBV5-4
abundance: once
d_gene: .

CDR3aa: CASSLAGARGTGELFF
CDR3nt: TGTGCCAGCAGCTTGGCCGGCGCCCGGGGCACCGGGGAGCTGTTTTTT
j_gene: TRBJ2-2
v_gene: TRBV5-8
abundance: .
d_gene: .

CDR3aa: CASSKTSGNQETQYF
CDR3nt: TGTGCCAGCTCAAAGACTAGCGGAAACCAAGAGACCCAGTACTTC
j_gene: TRBJ2-5
v_gene: TRBV18
abundance: .
d_gene: TRBD2

CDR3aa: CASSYSSQGGTGELFF
CDR3nt: TGTGCCAGCAGTTACTCGAGTCAGGGAGGCACCGGGGAGCTGTTTTTT
j_gene: TRBJ2-2
v_gene: TRBV6-6
abundance: .
d_gene: .

CDR3aa: CACKFWGNTEAFF
CDR3nt: TGTGCCTGTAAATTTTGGGGAAACACTGAAGCTTTCTTT
j_gene: TRBJ1-1
v_gene: TRBV30
abundance: few
d_gene: .

CDR3aa: CASSPAGTELYGYTF
CDR3nt: TGTGCCAGCAGCCCAGCCGGGACAGAGCTCTATGGCTACACCTTC
j_gene: TRBJ1-2
v_gene: TRBV7-6
abundance: .
d_gene: TRBD1

CDR3aa: CASSPSAGEGYEQYF
CDR3nt: TGTGCCAGCAGCCCCTCGGCGGGAGAGGGCTACGAGCAGTACTTC
j_gene: TRBJ2-7
v_gene: TRBV7-9
abundance: .
d_gene: TRBD2

CDR3aa: CASSRLPGTGFPEAFF
CDR3nt: TGTGCCAGCAGCCGCCTCCCCGGGACAGGGTTCCCTGAAGCTTTCTTT
j_gene: TRBJ1-1
v_gene: TRBV28
abundance: .
d_gene: TRBD1

CDR3aa: CAWRRRGIYEQYF
CDR3nt: TGTGCCTGGAGAAGGAGAGGGATCTACGAGCAGTACTTC
j_gene: TRBJ2-7
v_gene: TRBV30
abundance: .
d_gene: .

CDR3aa: CASSPTGTENTEAFF
CDR3nt: TGTGCCAGCTCACCCACCGGGACAGAGAACACTGAAGCTTTCTTT
j_gene: TRBJ1-1
v_gene: TRBV18
abundance: .
d_gene: TRBD1

CDR3aa: CASSRAGRGITDTQYF
CDR3nt: TGTGCCAGCAGCCGGGCGGGCCGGGGGATCACAGATACGCAGTATTTT
j_gene: TRBJ2-3
v_gene: TRBV5-8
abundance: .
d_gene: .

CDR3aa: CASSWEGVNEKLFF
CDR3nt: TGTGCCAGCAGTTGGGAGGGGGTTAATGAAAAACTGTTTTTT
j_gene: TRBJ1-4
v_gene: TRBV28
abundance: .
d_gene: .

CDR3aa: CASSLNSGSNQPQHF
CDR3nt: TGTGCCAGCAGTCTGAACAGTGGCAGCAATCAGCCCCAGCATTTT
j_gene: TRBJ1-5
v_gene: TRBV2
abundance: few
d_gene: .

CDR3aa: CASSLTARGNYGYTF
CDR3nt: TGTGCCAGCAGTTTAACGGCCAGGGGGAACTATGGCTACACCTTC
j_gene: TRBJ1-2
v_gene: TRBV27
abundance: once
d_gene: TRBD1

CDR3aa: CASSLDLAGNEQFF
CDR3nt: TGTGCCAGCAGCTTAGACCTAGCTGGTAATGAGCAGTTCTTC
j_gene: TRBJ2-1
v_gene: TRBV7-2
abundance: .
d_gene: .

CDR3aa: CASRLRQGNNEKLFF
CDR3nt: TGTGCCAGTCGCTTACGACAGGGGAATAATGAAAAACTGTTTTTT
j_gene: TRBJ1-4
v_gene: TRBV6-1
abundance: .
d_gene: TRBD1

CDR3aa: CASSYRWDSSYEQYF
CDR3nt: TGTGCCAGCAGTTATCGTTGGGACAGCTCCTACGAGCAGTACTTC
j_gene: TRBJ2-7
v_gene: TRBV6-5
abundance: .
d_gene: TRBD1